Described below is a single TCR beta chain sequence and its context. This receptor's antigen is unknown. Within one base of it there is no much larger clone, and no base qualities were kept. The V and J ends are trimmed by 5 bases and 10 bases, leaving 18 bases between them. CDR1 and CDR2, looked up from the germline V gene (reference sequence), are LNHDA and SQIVND. Counted from cysteine to phenylalanine, this CDR3 has 15 amino acids. The sequence is cut down to CDR3 DNA, 45 bases in frame from base 1. The record originates from a study of Graves' ophthalmopathy and Graves' hyperthyroidism (dated by TCRdb to the late 2010s). Looking at the study overall: A patient counted as having stable hyperthyroidism if there was no progression to ophthalmopathy within 18 months of follow-up. In total, around 130 blood samples were TCR-sequenced: around 42 ophthalmopathy, some 80 hyperthyroidism and around 17 hyperthyroidism-to-ophthalmopathy patients. After sampling, hyperthyroidism patients received methimazole starting at 30 mg daily, and ophthalmopathy patients received high-dose intravenous methylprednisolone. In over 5 hyperthyroidism patients, the T-cell repertoire of thyroid tissue was compared with the T-cell repertoire of blood. An independent validation cohort comprised around 19 hyperthyroidism patients and 15 to 17 patients who later progressed from hyperthyroidism to ophthalmopathy. The study used TCR beta repertoire signatures to distinguish Graves' ophthalmopathy from Graves' hyperthyroidism and to predict progression to ophthalmopathy. A discovery set of 100 or so patients (more than 40 ophthalmopathy, under 65 stable hyperthyroidism) was enrolled to explore V-J signatures distinguishing ophthalmopathy from hyperthyroidism.

Here is what the overall study found, with its caveats: Sample size was not statistically predetermined, and group allocation was not concealed from the investigators. In cross-validation, the 13-signature model distinguished ophthalmopathy from stable hyperthyroidism with less than 90% sensitivity and about 81% specificity, while in the test set the corresponding values were roughly 80% and 75%. In validation, the model predicted ophthalmopathy progression with 55% to 71% sensitivity and approximately 75% specificity; 12 predicted patients were CT-confirmed with GO in a median of 6.5 months. Among expanded thyroid clonotypes with frequency above 0.001, most also showed up in blood, which suggests that blood repertoires may reflect the thyroid immune response.

For repertoire sequencing, the TCR beta CDR3 regions were amplified from RNA transcripts. A first-round RT-PCR used HTBI primers with the Qiagen OneStep RT-PCR kit, followed by a second-round multiplex PCR, size selection and purification. Sequencing of the libraries was carried out on an Illumina HiSeq2000 in paired-end mode with 100 bp reads. The published analysis was carried out like this. Reads were processed with SOAPnuke, discarding reads with adapters, uncalled bases, mean Phred below 15, or no exact constant-primer or identifier match. COPE v1.2.5 was used to merge high-quality paired reads. Each unique nucleotide sequence was treated as a clonotype, and MiTCR v1.1 was used to align the clonotypes to the IMGT TRB V, D and J references. The analysis was limited to V-J combinations with a frequency above 0.0001, which together covered about 99% of repertoires. For each V-J combination, a TCR clonal expansion and chaos score was defined as the ratio of F50 clonal expansion to chaos observed in the TCRdist matrix. Welch's t-statistics and random forest were used to reduce features to more than ten V-J combinations, which were fed into a naive Bayes classifier. The Morisita-Horn index was used to measure how similar the thyroid and blood repertoires were. TCRdb reprocessed the public reads (quality trimming at Q25 with fastp, clone calling with MiXCR) and kept in-frame beta chains. Each CDR3 protein gets just one entry, which takes the most common genes and DNA from the rows behind it. For this entry, the V and J calls and clone size follow TCRdb and not the study's own pipeline. The sample table shows 500,000 to 700,000 distinct CDR3 sequences, and about 40% are seen once. 3.5% to 4.5% of the sample lies in the top ten.

Hyperthyroidism patients were newly diagnosed, with disease duration under 2 months, and aged 18 to 65 years. Patients with other autoimmune diseases, uncontrolled infections, pregnancy or lactation were excluded. Diagnosis was based on clinical symptoms, serum thyroxine, TRAb, thyroid ultrasound and orbital computed tomography. Trizol reagent was used to extract the total RNA, and its quality was then checked on an Agilent 2100 Bioanalyzer. This sequence uses TRBV19 and TRBJ1-6, and possibly TRBD1, on 6 matching bases. This TCR derives from an adult man with Graves' hyperthyroidism. Sequencing used peripheral blood or thyroid tissue (not recorded which). The bases read TGTGCCAGTAGTCTAACACAGGGTTTGGGGTCACCCCTCCACTTT. It is translated as CASSLTQGLGSPLHF.